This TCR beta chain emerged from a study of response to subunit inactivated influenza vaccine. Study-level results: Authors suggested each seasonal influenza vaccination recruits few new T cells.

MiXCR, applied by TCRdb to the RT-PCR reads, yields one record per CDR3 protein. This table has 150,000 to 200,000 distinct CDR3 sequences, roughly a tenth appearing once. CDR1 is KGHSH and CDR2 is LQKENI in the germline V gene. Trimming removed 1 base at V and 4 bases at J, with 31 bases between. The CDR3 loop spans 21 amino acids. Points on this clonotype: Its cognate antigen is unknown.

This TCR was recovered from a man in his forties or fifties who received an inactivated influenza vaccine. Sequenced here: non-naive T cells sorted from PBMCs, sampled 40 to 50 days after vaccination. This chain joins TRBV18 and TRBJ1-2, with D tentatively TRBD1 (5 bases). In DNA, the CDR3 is TGTGCCAGCTCACCACTGATCTCGACCCAAAAGGGGCTTATCGAGGGCTATGGCTACACCTTC. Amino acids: CASSPLISTQKGLIEGYGYTF.